A single sample is the source of the 11 T cell receptor beta chains below, sequenced in a study of T-cell memory formation after mild COVID-19. TCRdb passed the 5' RACE reads through MiXCR, listing each CDR3 protein once. This sample has about 140,000 distinct CDR3 sequences, with roughly 15% found just once. The sample consisted of PBMCs or a T cell subset sorted from them (not recorded which). All receptors derive from an adult woman who had mild COVID-19 (a few samples of this study predate the infection). Cell type and time point are not known.

To note about this clonotype: Germline and junction disagree at one end, which may indicate a read error. The chain links TRBV7-9 to TRBJ1-2; a weak D match, TRBD1 (5 bases). The CDR3 extends over 19 amino acids. Per germline, CDR1 SEHNR and CDR2 FQNEAQ (reference sequence). The CDR3 DNA reads as TGTGCCAGCAGCCAATACCATACCCGAGGGACTCCGAAGCTCTATGACTACACCTTC. Translated: CASSQYHTRGTPKLYDYTF.

This clonotype has a handful of counts. The chain is built from TRBV4-2 and TRBJ2-3; possibly TRBD2 for D (5 bases). This CDR3 spans 16 amino acids. Trimming left V 1 base short and J 2 bases short, with 13 bases between. In germline, CDR1 is LGHNA, CDR2 YNFKEQ. CDR3 sequence: CASSQGWSGFTDTQYF. The CDR3 DNA follows: TGTGCCAGCAGCCAAGGATGGAGCGGATTCACAGATACGCAGTATTTT.

This clonotype was observed a few times. In DNA, the CDR3 is TGCGCCAGCAGCTGGGGCGGGGATGAAAAACTGTTTTTT. Encoded protein: CASSWGGDEKLFF. The rearrangement joins TRBV4-1 to TRBJ1-4; weak D call: TRBD1 (5 bases). The CDR3 is 13 amino acids. Germline CDR1 MGHRA, CDR2 YSYEKL. Trimming pared 5 bases from V and 6 bases from J, leaving 10 bases between.

The genes are TRBV6-5 and TRBJ2-1; tentative D call: TRBD1 (6 bases). The CDR3 sequence is 16 residues long. The V gene's germline CDR1 is MNHEY and CDR2 SVGAGI. V was cut by 2 bases and J by 2 bases, with 13 bases left in between. The CDR3, as DNA: TGTGCCAGCAGTTACGGGGGCCAGGGCCCCTACAATGAGCAGTTCTTC. Residues: CASSYGGQGPYNEQFF.

In its sample, this clonotype was seen many times. The V gene is TRBV19, the J gene TRBJ2-1, with a possible D match to TRBD2 (6 bases). CDR1 LNHDA and CDR2 SQIVND come from the germline V gene (reference sequence). Trimming shortened V by 1 base and J by 6 bases, and 25 bases separated the two germline ends. The CDR3 spans 19 residues. CDR3: CASSIAKGSGDHRSNEQFF. As DNA, the CDR3 is TGTGCCAGTAGTATAGCCAAGGGTTCGGGAGACCATCGGTCCAATGAGCAGTTCTTC.

V is TRBV4-1 and J is TRBJ1-1; D is undetermined. The germline V and J ends were trimmed by 5 bases and 0 bases, with 19 bases remaining between them. Germline values: CDR1 MGHRA, CDR2 YSYEKL. The CDR3 is 17 residues long. CDR3 loop: CASSISLEDPMNTEAFF. The CDR3 DNA follows: TGCGCCAGCAGCATCAGTTTAGAAGACCCAATGAACACTGAAGCTTTCTTT.

The rearrangement links TRBV15 to TRBJ2-7; possible D gene TRBD1, 6 bases. V lost 2 bases, J lost 5 bases, and 10 bases lay in between. Germline CDR1 LNHNV, CDR2 YYDKDF (reference sequence). The CDR3 has 13 residues. CDR3 sequence reads: CATSRLDRNEQYF. The CDR3 nucleotides read TGTGCCACCAGCAGACTCGACAGGAACGAGCAGTACTTC.

Only a few counts were recorded for this clonotype. V is TRBV11-2 and J is TRBJ1-2; TRBD1 aligns across 9 bases. The CDR3 length is 18 residues. Germline V gene data show CDR1 as SGHAT and CDR2 as FQNNGV. V dropped 5 bases and J dropped 2; count of bases not matched to a gene: 15. The CDR3 coding sequence is TGTGCCAGCAGCCCCCGGCCGGGACAGGGAATGTGGAACTATGGCTACACCTTC. This translates into CASSPRPGQGMWNYGYTF.

In this sample, this clonotype turned up a few times. This chain connects TRBV6-5 to TRBJ1-2, with no clear D. Germline CDR1 MNHEY, CDR2 SVGAGI. The CDR3 loop spans 14 amino acids. V was pared by 0 bases and J by 4 bases, with 9 bases between. CDR3 DNA: TGTGCCAGCAGTTACTCAAGCAAGAGCTATGGCTACACCTTC. Translating it yields CASSYSSKSYGYTF.

This clonotype was seen a few times. The chain has TRBV20-1 and TRBJ2-2; D not certain. Germline CDR1 and CDR2: DFQATT and SNEGSKA (reference sequence). V lost 6 bases and J 0 bases, leaving 8 bases between the germline ends. The CDR3 contains 13 residues. The CDR3 coding sequence is TGCAGTGCCATGCGGACGAACACCGGGGAGCTGTTTTTT. Amino acids: CSAMRTNTGELFF.

This clonotype was seen only a few times. This chain links TRBV5-1 with TRBJ1-6; 9 bases map to TRBD1. V lost 4 bases and J lost 9; bases outside the gene matches: 8. Germline V gene lookup returns CDR1 SGHRS and CDR2 YFSETQ. CDR3 length: 15 amino acids. DNA of the CDR3: TGCGCCAGCAGCCTATGGGACAGGGAAAGTTCACCCCTCCACTTT. Translated: CASSLWDRESSPLHF.